The subject of this entry is one T cell receptor (beta chain). The sample originates from a study of blood T cell repertoires in COVID-19. Whole-study context: Specimens from acute and convalescent COVID-19 originated in the United States, Italy and Spain. From T cells, B-cell-depleted T cells, or PBMCs came the material, which was cDNA or gDNA.

The CDR3 is 15 residues long. Trimming cost V 9 bases and J 0 bases; bases outside gene matches: 8. Germline loops: CDR1 LNHDA, CDR2 SQIVND (reference sequence). Original analysis: Reference gene primers were amplified, and this amplification served to estimate nucleated cell counts. Here immunoSEQ multiplex PCR was the method, and the copy in TCRdb shows in-frame clones only, minus some. V and J calls and clone size are given by that table; D and trimming were obtained from the DNA. The sample carries about 200,000 clones, 70% to 90% recorded once. V gene TRBV19 combines with J gene TRBJ2-1, with TRBD2 matching 7 bases. Material for sequencing was peripheral blood. This clonotype was obtained from a man in his 60s with acute or convalescent COVID-19. CDR3 in DNA: TGTGCCAGCCGGACTAGACAGAGCTCCTACAATGAGCAGTTCTTC. Its translation: CASRTRQSSYNEQFF.